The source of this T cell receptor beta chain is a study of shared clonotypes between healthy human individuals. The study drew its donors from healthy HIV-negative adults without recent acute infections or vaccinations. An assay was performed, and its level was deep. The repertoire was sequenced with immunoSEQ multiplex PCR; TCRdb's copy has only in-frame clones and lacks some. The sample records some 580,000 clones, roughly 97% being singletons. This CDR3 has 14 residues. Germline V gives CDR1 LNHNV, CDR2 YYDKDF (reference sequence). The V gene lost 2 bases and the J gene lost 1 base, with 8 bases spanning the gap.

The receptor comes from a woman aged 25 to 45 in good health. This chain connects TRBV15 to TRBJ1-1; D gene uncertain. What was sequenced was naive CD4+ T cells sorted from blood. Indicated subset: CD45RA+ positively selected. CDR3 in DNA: TGTGCCACCAGCAGAACTAGATCGAACACTGAAGCTTTCTTT. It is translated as CATSRTRSNTEAFF.